The sequence of this T cell receptor beta chain was determined in a study of spatial heterogeneity in lung cancer. Study-wide context: Averaged across combinations, each unique TCR and UMI pairing appeared more than ten times in raw reads, which were uncorrected.

Judged by abundance, this clonotype is medium-sized. Time point meaning: sample taken at primary tumor resection. Via MiXCR, TCRdb re-called the 5' RACE reads, giving one row per CDR3 protein. The sample holds roughly 9,800 distinct CDR3 sequences, 6% to 7.5% seen once. CDR1 is SGHTA, CDR2 FQGTGA, per germline. The CDR3 has 16 residues. Trimming cost V 4 bases and J 1 base; bases outside gene matches: 4. The starting material was normal lung tissue next to the tumor, obtained at surgery. V and J are TRBV7-3 and TRBJ2-3, with TRBD2 matching 11 bases. This TCR was sampled from a male donor with early-stage non-small cell lung cancer. The CDR3 loop reads CASSSQTSGGTDTQYF. CDR3 bases: TGTGCCAGCAGCTCACAGACTAGCGGGGGCACAGATACGCAGTATTTT.